This T cell receptor beta chain appears in the sequencing data of a study of CD4 T cells in relation to SARS-CoV-2 and coronaviruses. Unexposed donor CD4+ T cells date from about 2011-2018, before the COVID-19 pandemic. The cells were cultured for around ten days before CD4+ T cells were isolated. Libraries were prepared by immunoSEQ multiplex PCR; TCRdb keeps only in-frame clonotypes and omits some of them. Among 20,000 to 25,000 clones, 74% were seen once, and the ten largest hold roughly 12%. About this clone: Its target is not known.

The CDR3 is made up of 13 amino acids. V was cut by 6 bases and J by 2 bases, with 11 bases left in between. Germline V lookup: CDR1 LNHNV, CDR2 YYDKDF (reference sequence). The chain couples TRBV15 to TRBJ2-7; D may be TRBD1 or TRBD2 (5 bases each). The receptor was isolated from a human donor in good health. The sequencing sample was made of CD4+ T cells from PBMCs, cultured in vitro. CDR3: CATRGVIPYEQYF. In DNA form, the CDR3 reads TGTGCCACCAGGGGGGTCATCCCCTACGAGCAGTACTTC. The full variable domain, completed using reference TRBV15 and TRBJ2-7, is DAMVIQNPRYQVTQFGKPVTLSCSQTLNHNVMYWYQQKSSQAPKLLFHYYDKDFNNEADTPDNFQSRRPNTSFCFLDIRSPGLGDTAMYLCATRGVIPYEQYFGPGTRLTVT.